Below, 10 T cell receptor beta chains from the same sample are listed, as sequenced in a study of OX40 agonist ivuxolimab in advanced cancers. Some clones are missing from TCRdb's copy, which holds only in-frame ones; the method was immunoSEQ multiplex PCR. The data contain around 42,000 clones, about nine tenths of them singletons. Here the sequenced sample was CD4+ or CD8+ T cells sorted from blood, taken in a trial of the OX40 agonist ivuxolimab. The receptors here all came from an adult with an advanced solid tumor such as melanoma, head and neck, liver or kidney cancer.

The CDR3 sequence: CASNRSSYSNQPQHF. The CDR3 DNA follows: TGTGCCAGCAATCGGTCATCTTATAGCAATCAGCCCCAGCATTTT. J is TRBJ1-5 and V is TRBV6-5; D gene uncertain. This CDR3 spans 15 amino acids. Per the germline V gene, CDR1 is MNHEY and CDR2 is SVGAGI. V gave up 7 bases and J gave up 0 bases, with 13 bases separating them.

This clone occurred once. The chain has TRBV7-9 and TRBJ2-6, with TRBD1 matching over 7 bases. V dropped 5 bases and J dropped 0; count of bases not matched to a gene: 13. Looked up from germline, CDR1 is SEHNR and CDR2 is FQNEAQ (reference sequence). This CDR3 comprises 19 residues. The CDR3 spells CASSERTGTTFSGANVLTF. The CDR3 DNA follows: TGTGCCAGCAGCGAACGGACAGGCACCACCTTCTCTGGGGCCAACGTCCTGACTTTC.

This clone was seen a few times. The V call is TRBV18, the J call TRBJ2-7, with TRBD2 as a possible D gene (6 bases). The CDR3 has 13 amino acids. CDR1 is KGHSH, CDR2 LQKENI, per germline. The V end lost 6 bases, the J end lost 6 bases, and 15 bases lay between the germline ends. The CDR3 protein is CASSSGLSPEQYF. The CDR3 region has the DNA TGTGCCAGCTCTTCGGGACTTTCTCCCGAGCAGTACTTC.

The chain uses TRBV28 and TRBJ2-7; TRBD2 matches at 12 bases. There are 17 residues in the CDR3. The germline V gene encodes CDR1 MDHEN and CDR2 SYDVKM. After removal of 2 bases from V and 2 bases from J, the junction contained 7 bases not matched to a gene. CDR3 loop: CASSLRNLAGGPYEQYF. Here the CDR3 DNA reads TGTGCCAGCAGTTTAAGAAACCTAGCGGGAGGGCCCTACGAGCAGTACTTC. Based on the CDR3 plus reference TRBV28 and TRBJ2-7, the full variable domain is DVKVTQSSRYLVKRTGEKVFLECVQDMDHENMFWYRQDPGLGLRLIYFSYDVKMKEKGDIPEGYSVSREKKERFSLILESASTNQTSMYLCASSLRNLAGGPYEQYFGPGTRLTVT.

This sequence joins TRBV27 and TRBJ2-3; D unclear. This CDR3 has 16 residues. V was shortened by 2 bases and J by 1 base, with 13 bases between the two germline ends. Per germline, CDR1 MNHEY and CDR2 SMNVEV (reference sequence). The CDR3 coding sequence is TGTGCCAGCAGTTTAAGGGCTGGTGGCCGCACAGATACGCAGTATTTT. Translated, it gives CASSLRAGGRTDTQYF.

Points on this clone: The junction does not match germline at one end; this may be a read error. The genes are TRBV7-7 and TRBJ2-1; 12 positions match TRBD1. This CDR3 contains 15 residues. Germline V gene data show CDR1 as SSHAT and CDR2 as FNYEAQ (reference sequence). The CDR3, as DNA: TGTGCTAGCAGCTACGGGACAGGGGGCCGGAATGAGCAGTTCTTC. It specifies CASSYGTGGRNEQFF.

The chain uses TRBV19 and TRBJ1-1; no clear D. V was clipped by 6 bases and J by 4 bases, with 12 bases between them. Germline CDR1 LNHDA, CDR2 SQIVND (reference sequence). This CDR3 region has 13 residues. The CDR3 DNA is TGTGCCAGTAGCTGGGCAGGAGCCACTGAAGCTTTCTTT. The encoded protein is CASSWAGATEAFF. The variable domain in full, with the rest retrieved from reference TRBV19 and TRBJ1-1, is DGGITQSPKYLFRKEGQNVTLSCEQNLNHDAMYWYRQDPGQGLRLIYYSQIVNDFQKGDIAEGYSVSREKKESFPLTVTSAQKNPTAFYLCASSWAGATEAFFGQGTRLTVV.

This clone was picked up a small number of times. This chain uses TRBV4-2 with TRBJ2-1, with 11 bases lining up with TRBD2. The CDR3 totals 17 residues. Losses at the gene ends were 4 bases for V and 4 bases for J; bases not matched to a gene: 9. The germline V gene encodes CDR1 LGHNA and CDR2 YNFKEQ. The CDR3 bases are TGTGCCAGCAGCCTTAACTCCGGGACTAGCGGATACAATGAGCAGTTCTTC. It is translated as CASSLNSGTSGYNEQFF.

The CDR3 bases are TGTGCCAGCAGTTCGTGGACGGACAACACTGAAGCTTTCTTT. It is translated as CASSSWTDNTEAFF. V and J are TRBV28 and TRBJ1-1; D unclear. Germline V gene sequence: CDR1 MDHEN, CDR2 SYDVKM. CDR3 length: 14 residues. Deletions cut 4 bases from V and 2 bases from J, with 11 bases between.

The chain employs TRBV27 and TRBJ2-1, with D possibly matching TRBD2 (7 bases). There are 15 residues in the CDR3. In germline, CDR1 is MNHEY, CDR2 SMNVEV (reference sequence). V gave up 6 bases and J gave up 8 bases, with 20 bases separating them. This CDR3 reads CASSLFGGQRDEQFF. The CDR3, as DNA: TGTGCCAGCAGCCTATTCGGGGGGCAGAGGGATGAGCAGTTCTTC.